The 29 T cell receptor beta chains given below trace back to one sample, sequenced in a study of shared clonotypes between healthy human individuals. Profiling relied on immunoSEQ multiplex PCR, and the TCRdb table lists in-frame clones only, not all of them. The data show over a million clones, around 78% seen once. Sample: memory CD4+ T cells from PBMCs. Subset indicated: CD45RA-negative fraction. These receptors came from a man between 18 and 29 years old in good health. Some clones in this sample may be carry-over from other donors' samples.

The CDR3 sequence: CASSPSGPSYNEQFF. The CDR3 DNA follows: TGTGCCAGCTCACCATCGGGACCTTCCTACAATGAGCAGTTCTTC. The chain uses TRBV18 and TRBJ2-1; tentatively, D is TRBD1 or TRBD2 (5 bases each). V was trimmed by 2 bases and J by 1 base, leaving 9 bases between them. This CDR3 has 15 amino acids. Germline-derived CDR1 and CDR2 are KGHSH and LQKENI. Supplemented by reference TRBV18 and TRBJ2-1, the full variable domain reads NAGVMQNPRHLVRRRGQEARLRCSPMKGHSHVYWYRQLPEEGLKFMVYLQKENIIDESGMPKERFSAEFPKEGPSILRIQQVVRGDSAAYFCASSPSGPSYNEQFFGPGTRLTVL.

The chain employs TRBV7-2 and TRBJ2-5; D may be TRBD2 (5 bases). V lost 5 bases and J lost 1, with 11 bases in between. Per the germline V gene, CDR1 is SGHTA and CDR2 is FQGNSA. This CDR3 is built from 14 residues. The CDR3: CASSRRLTQETQYF. The CDR3 bases are TGTGCCAGCAGCCGGAGACTAACCCAAGAGACCCAGTACTTC.

The chain couples TRBV27 to TRBJ1-2, with D unresolved. From germline, CDR1 is MNHEY and CDR2 SMNVEV (reference sequence). V shed 4 bases and J shed 9 bases, with 15 bases lying between them. The CDR3 sequence is 13 residues long. CDR3 loop: CASSSTDGWSYTF. The DNA for the CDR3 is TGTGCCAGCAGTTCTACGGACGGATGGAGCTACACCTTC.

CDR3 coding DNA: TGCAGCGTTGGTGGGATAGTGGCCAATAGGGGCTCCTACAATGAGCAGTTCTTC. Protein sequence: CSVGGIVANRGSYNEQFF. V gene TRBV29-1 combines with J gene TRBJ2-1; weak D call: TRBD1 (5 bases). The CDR3 is 18 amino acids. Germline lookup yields CDR1 SQVTM and CDR2 ANQGSEA. The V end was cut by 4 bases, the J end by 0 bases, with 22 bases between.

V and J are TRBV29-1 and TRBJ1-2, with unresolved D. Looked up from germline, CDR1 is SQVTM and CDR2 is ANQGSEA. The CDR3 contains 12 residues. Deletions cut 6 bases from V and 1 base from J, with 9 bases between. The CDR3 loop is CSVVDNNYGYTF. In nucleotides, the CDR3 is TGCAGCGTCGTTGACAATAACTATGGCTACACCTTC.

CDR3 sequence (DNA): TGTGCCAGCAGCTTAAGAGGGGCCTCTGGGGCCAACGTCCTGACTTTC. It specifies CASSLRGASGANVLTF. The J gene is TRBJ2-6, the V gene TRBV11-1; D tentatively fits TRBD1 or TRBD2 (5 bases each). This CDR3 is 16 amino acids long. Germline loops: CDR1 SGHAT, CDR2 FQDESV (reference sequence). V gave up 2 bases and J gave up 0 bases, with 8 bases separating them. Drawing the rest from reference TRBV11-1 and TRBJ2-6, the complete variable domain is EAEVAQSPRYKITEKSQAVAFWCDPISGHATLYWYRQILGQGPELLVQFQDESVVDDSQLPKDRFSAERLKGVDSTLKIQPAELGDSAMYLCASSLRGASGANVLTFGAGSRLTVL.

The V call is TRBV5-1, the J call TRBJ1-1; 10 bases line up with TRBD1. From germline, CDR1 is SGHRS and CDR2 YFSETQ. Trimming at V came to 3 bases and at J to 7 bases, leaving 6 bases not matched to a gene. There are 14 residues in the CDR3. Here the CDR3 DNA reads TGCGCCAGCAGCTCGTCCAGGACAGGGGGTGAAGCTTTCTTT. This gives the protein CASSSSRTGGEAFF. Supplemented by reference TRBV5-1 and TRBJ1-1, the full variable domain reads KAGVTQTPRYLIKTRGQQVTLSCSPISGHRSVSWYQQTPGQGLQFLFEYFSETQRNKGNFPGRFSGRQFSNSRSEMNVSTLELGDSALYLCASSSSRTGGEAFFGQGTRLTVV.

This clone is a singleton in its sample. This chain uses TRBV9 with TRBJ2-6; 11 bases map to TRBD2. Germline CDR1 SGDLS, CDR2 YYNGEE. Trimming removed 0 bases from V and 0 bases from J; junction bases left unmatched: 5. The CDR3 is 19 amino acids. Here the CDR3 reads CASSVGRLAGHSGANVLTF. CDR3 nucleotides: TGTGCCAGCAGCGTAGGTCGACTAGCGGGACACTCTGGGGCCAACGTCCTGACTTTC.

The rearrangement joins TRBV9 to TRBJ2-4, with D unclear. The length of the CDR3 is 16 residues. Trimming removed 0 bases from V and 7 bases from J, with 17 bases in between. Germline V gene sequence: CDR1 SGDLS, CDR2 YYNGEE. CDR3 sequence (DNA): TGTGCCAGCAGCGTAGATTACCCCAATCCGTCCAACATTCAGTACTTC. Translated, it gives CASSVDYPNPSNIQYF.

This sequence joins TRBV27 and TRBJ1-1; D is possibly TRBD1 (5 bases). The CDR3 loop spans 13 amino acids. CDR1 and CDR2 (germline): MNHEY, SMNVEV (reference sequence). Trimming took 10 bases from V and 1 from J, leaving 13 bases between them. As DNA, the CDR3 is TGTGCCACCCGGGGCGGCCCGAACACTGAAGCTTTCTTT. Amino acids: CATRGGPNTEAFF.

This chain links TRBV6-5 with TRBJ1-1; D is unclear. The CDR3 is 15 amino acids. V was trimmed by 6 bases and J by 3 bases, leaving 17 bases between them. Germline V gene lookup returns CDR1 MNHEY and CDR2 SVGAGI. The CDR3 spells CASRSTVGRDTEAFF. The CDR3 region has the DNA TGTGCCAGCAGATCTACAGTCGGGAGGGACACTGAAGCTTTCTTT.

This clone came up many times. This sequence joins TRBV27 and TRBJ2-2; D gene unclear. This CDR3 has 11 amino acids. V gave up 5 bases and J gave up 6 bases, with 4 bases separating them. Germline-derived CDR1 and CDR2 are MNHEY and SMNVEV (reference sequence). CDR3 DNA: TGTGCCAGCAGTAAAGCCGGGGAGCTGTTTTTT. It encodes CASSKAGELFF.

J is TRBJ2-7 and V is TRBV7-9, with a tentative D call TRBD2 (6 bases). CDR1 is SEHNR and CDR2 is FQNEAQ in the germline V gene (reference sequence). The CDR3 is 14 amino acids. V shed 0 bases and J shed 3 bases, with 9 bases lying between them. CDR3 sequence (DNA): TGTGCCAGCAGCTTAGCGGGAGGAATCTACGAGCAGTACTTC. This gives the protein CASSLAGGIYEQYF.

V is TRBV7-9 and J is TRBJ2-1; D unresolved. Germline CDR1 is SEHNR and CDR2 is FQNEAQ (reference sequence). This CDR3 contains 14 residues. The V end was cut by 5 bases, the J end by 6 bases, with 14 bases between. CDR3 DNA: TGTGCCAGCAGCCCCACGACGCAGAGCAATGAGCAGTTCTTC. Its translation: CASSPTTQSNEQFF.

The gene calls are TRBV5-1 and TRBJ2-7, with 8 bases that match TRBD2. The CDR3 covers 15 residues. Germline CDR1 and CDR2: SGHRS and YFSETQ. Trimming cost V 4 bases and J 3 bases; bases outside gene matches: 9. CDR3 amino acids: CASSLSGTRYYEQYF. The CDR3 DNA follows: TGCGCCAGCAGCCTATCCGGGACTAGATACTACGAGCAGTACTTC.

The J gene is TRBJ1-2, the V gene TRBV20-1; D is perhaps TRBD1 (5 bases). V shed 6 bases and J shed 5 bases, with 10 bases lying between them. Germline loops: CDR1 DFQATT, CDR2 SNEGSKA (reference sequence). The CDR3 contains 11 residues. In DNA form, the CDR3 reads TGCAGTGCGACAGTGTTATATGGCTACACCTTC. Its translation is CSATVLYGYTF.

This chain links TRBV23-1 with TRBJ2-7; D remains ambiguous. TRBV23-1 has ORF status, its function being uncertain. V was cut by 0 bases and J by 6 bases, with 9 bases left in between. This CDR3 is built from 13 residues. CDR3 in DNA: TGCGCCAGCAGTCAATCGGGGTCCCTCGAGCAGTACTTC. Amino acid sequence: CASSQSGSLEQYF.

This chain connects TRBV6-1 to TRBJ2-7; unclear D gene. This CDR3 has 12 amino acids. Trimming stripped 4 bases from V and 7 bases from J, with 11 bases between. CDR1 and CDR2 (germline): MNHNS, SASEGT. CDR3 bases: TGTGCCAGCAGTGGGGGTTCGAGGGAGCAGTACTTC. It specifies CASSGGSREQYF.

J is TRBJ1-2 and V is TRBV28, with 10 positions matching TRBD1. Trimming at V came to 3 bases and at J to 8 bases, leaving 9 bases not matched to a gene. The CDR3 length is 15 residues. Germline CDR1 MDHEN, CDR2 SYDVKM. The CDR3, as DNA: TGTGCCAGCAGTTTCCCCGGACAGGGGGAGCGGGGCTACACCTTC. Residues: CASSFPGQGERGYTF.

The genes are TRBV27 and TRBJ2-5; TRBD1 agrees at 8 bases. Germline loops: CDR1 MNHEY, CDR2 SMNVEV (reference sequence). The CDR3 spans 14 residues. V shed 6 bases, J shed 4 bases, and the junction held 7 bases outside the gene matches. CDR3 sequence: CASSSDRVRETQYF. DNA of the CDR3: TGTGCCAGCAGCTCGGACAGGGTTCGAGAGACCCAGTACTTC.

The chain is built from TRBV10-3 and TRBJ1-3; D is ambiguous. The germline CDR1 and CDR2 sequences are ENHRY and SYGVKD. V dropped 3 bases and J dropped 0 bases, with 9 bases sitting between them. The CDR3 consists of 15 residues. CDR3 residues: CAISDGPSSGNTIYF. The CDR3 nucleotides are TGTGCCATCAGTGATGGGCCCAGCTCTGGAAACACCATATATTTT.

The chain carries TRBV9 and TRBJ2-5, with TRBD2 identical over 11 bases. The CDR3 consists of 18 residues. The ends lost 6 bases at V and 0 bases at J; junction bases unmatched: 13. Germline CDR1 SGDLS, CDR2 YYNGEE. CDR3 in amino acids: CASTPGPSGGLYQETQYF. CDR3 DNA: TGTGCCAGCACCCCGGGGCCTAGCGGGGGGTTGTACCAAGAGACCCAGTACTTC. Full variable domain (remainder filled in from reference TRBV9 and TRBJ2-5): DSGVTQTPKHLITATGQRVTLRCSPRSGDLSVYWYQQSLDQGLQFLIQYYNGEERAKGNILERFSAQQFPDLHSELNLSSLELGDSALYFCASTPGPSGGLYQETQYFGPGTRLLVL.

On this clone: A much larger clone is a single base away; this may be a read error. Written as DNA, the CDR3 is TGTGCCAGCAGTGGACAGCCAAACACTGAAGCTTTCTTT. The encoded protein is CASSGQPNTEAFF. The chain has TRBV28 and TRBJ1-1, with D tentatively TRBD1 (6 bases). The CDR3 spans 13 residues. From germline, CDR1 is MDHEN and CDR2 SYDVKM. V was cut by 5 bases and J by 2 bases, with 9 bases left in between.

A note on this clone: This sample includes further DNA sequences coding for the same CDR3. The V gene is TRBV7-9, the J gene TRBJ1-4; a possible D gene is TRBD1 (5 bases). Germline CDR1 reads SEHNR; CDR2 reads FQNEAQ (reference sequence). This CDR3 region has 15 residues. The germline V and J ends were trimmed by 1 base and 4 bases, with 10 bases remaining between them. The CDR3 sequence is CASSLGGTVNEKLFF. As DNA, the CDR3 is TGTGCCAGCAGCTTAGGAGGGACGGTTAATGAAAAACTGTTTTTT.

The CDR3 DNA is TGTGCCAGCAGCCAATTGCGGGACAGCTACACCTTC. This codes for CASSQLRDSYTF. The V gene is TRBV4-2, the J gene TRBJ1-2; D is perhaps TRBD1 (6 bases). V lost 2 bases and J lost 9, with 10 bases in between. CDR3 size: 12 residues. Germline V CDR1 and CDR2: LGHNA, YNFKEQ.

This rearrangement joins TRBV11-2 to TRBJ2-1; D not resolved. Germline values: CDR1 SGHAT, CDR2 FQNNGV. V was cut by 0 bases and J by 4 bases, with 10 bases left in between. The CDR3 covers 15 residues. The CDR3 is CASSLDRPGYNEQFF. CDR3 DNA sequence: TGTGCCAGCAGCTTAGATCGTCCAGGTTACAATGAGCAGTTCTTC.

The rearrangement links TRBV7-2 to TRBJ1-3, with D uncertain. V gave up 1 base and J gave up 0 bases, with 7 bases separating them. The CDR3 consists of 15 residues. Germline CDR1 SGHTA, CDR2 FQGNSA. The CDR3 sequence is CASSLEGLSGNTIYF. In nucleotides, the CDR3 is TGTGCCAGCAGCTTAGAAGGCCTCTCTGGAAACACCATATATTTT. The entire variable domain, with the rest obtained from reference TRBV7-2 and TRBJ1-3, is as follows: GAGVSQSPSNKVTEKGKDVELRCDPISGHTALYWYRQSLGQGLEFLIYFQGNSAPDKSGLPSDRFSAERTGGSVSTLTIQRTQQEDSAVYLCASSLEGLSGNTIYFGEGSWLTVV.

The chain couples TRBV27 to TRBJ2-7; 8 nucleotides line up with TRBD1. Unmatched junction bases numbered 3, after V lost 5 bases and J lost 3 bases. The germline CDR1 and CDR2 sequences are MNHEY and SMNVEV (reference sequence). The CDR3 runs to 13 residues. The CDR3 is CASSRQGIYEQYF. DNA for the CDR3: TGTGCCAGCAGTCGACAGGGGATCTACGAGCAGTACTTC.

To note about this clone: Other DNA sequences in the same sample also yield this CDR3. This chain connects TRBV29-1 to TRBJ2-3; possibly TRBD2 for D (6 bases). V lost 6 bases, J lost 3 bases, and 10 bases lay in between. The germline V gene encodes CDR1 SQVTM and CDR2 ANQGSEA. CDR3 size: 12 residues. CDR3 DNA: TGCAGCGTCGCGGAGGGGACAGATACGCAGTATTTT. It encodes CSVAEGTDTQYF.